Presented here are 4 T cell receptor beta chains from one specimen sequenced in a study of technical replicates of blood from several donors. Profiled with immunoSEQ multiplex PCR; TCRdb holds only in-frame clones, not every one. The sample holds about 80,000 clones, approximately 98% seen once. Sequencing was performed on T cells isolated from PBMCs. The source is a human donor in good health.

The rearrangement uses TRBV30 and TRBJ2-3, with a possible D match to TRBD2 (6 bases). This CDR3 has 13 residues. Germline V gene sequence: CDR1 GTSNPN, CDR2 SVGIG (reference sequence). V was trimmed by 5 bases and J by 1 base, leaving 10 bases between them. The CDR3 region has the DNA TGTGCCTGGTCTAGCGTTGGCACAGATACGCAGTATTTT. Translated: CAWSSVGTDTQYF.

V usage is TRBV11-2 and J usage is TRBJ2-3; maybe TRBD2 (6 bases). Germline assignment: CDR1 SGHAT and CDR2 FQNNGV. The CDR3 covers 13 residues. The V end lost 5 bases, the J end lost 5 bases, and 11 bases lay between the germline ends. CDR3 in amino acids: CASSIGSLDTQYF. CDR3 in DNA: TGTGCCAGCAGCATCGGGAGTCTAGATACGCAGTATTTT.

The chain uses TRBV5-4 and TRBJ1-1; TRBD1 matches at 9 bases. Germline CDR1 reads SGHNT; CDR2 reads YYREEE (reference sequence). J lost 3 bases, V lost 5 bases, and 5 bases had no gene match. This CDR3 has 14 amino acids. CDR3 nucleotide sequence: TGTGCCAGCAGGCCCCGGGACAGGGACACTGAAGCTTTCTTT. This sequence encodes CASRPRDRDTEAFF.

This clone appeared a few times. V and J are TRBV29-1 and TRBJ1-1; D unclear. The germline V and J ends were trimmed by 6 bases and 0 bases, with 11 bases remaining between them. Germline V gene sequence: CDR1 SQVTM, CDR2 ANQGSEA. The CDR3 covers 13 residues. The CDR3 nucleotides read TGCAGCGTGAAGAGAACTATGAACACTGAAGCTTTCTTT. Its protein is CSVKRTMNTEAFF.